The sequence of this T cell receptor (beta chain) was determined in a study of early T cells in non-severe SARS-CoV-2 infection. The overall study: Sequencing input comprised bulk RNA from unsorted whole blood; chain pairing was not available.

The V end was cut by 0 bases, the J end by 4 bases, with 13 bases between. Germline assignment: CDR1 SGHDT and CDR2 YYEEEE. The CDR3 extends over 15 amino acids. Researchers attached unique molecular identifiers to individual cDNA molecules. In TCRdb, the 5' RACE reads were re-called with MiXCR into one record per CDR3 protein. Among about 33,000 distinct CDR3 sequences listed, 5% to 6% were seen once. A remark on this clonotype: The antigen remains undetermined.

Overall study findings and caveats: CD4 and private specificities were missed by VDJdb matching, which favored anti-spike CD8 responses.

Sequences were obtained from whole blood. This clonotype originated in an adult who was a healthcare worker with PCR-confirmed SARS-CoV-2 infection or an uninfected control (not recorded which). This sequence joins TRBV5-6 and TRBJ1-2; TRBD1 is a possible D gene (5 bases). CDR3 in DNA: TGTGCCAGCAGCTTGGGACAGACCAATTTCTATGGCTACACCTTC. This gives the protein CASSLGQTNFYGYTF.